This T cell receptor (beta chain) was sequenced during a study of CD8 T cells in Susac syndrome. As for the study in general: Patients with Susac syndrome were therapy-naive, on corticosteroids, or on intravenous immunoglobulin alone at blood draw.

This CDR3 spans 16 amino acids. Germline CDR1 and CDR2: SQVTM and ANQGSEA. With V trimmed by 3 bases and J by 0 bases, 7 bases remained unmatched. Sequencing of TCR beta was performed on blood CD8+ and CD4+ T cells. Diagnostic criteria defined recently for definite or probable disease were met by the Susac syndrome patients. Negative isolation was used for CD8+ and CD4+ T cells and FACS enrichment for TEMRA cells. Random hexamers primed reverse transcription of roughly 0.45 to 1 ug RNA. A single record per CDR3 protein comes from TCRdb applying MiXCR to the immunoSEQ multiplex PCR reads. This table holds more than 100,000 distinct CDR3 sequences, under 96% found once.

The sequencing sample was made of CD4+ T cells from PBMCs. The receptor's source is a human donor with Susac syndrome. This chain connects TRBV29-1 to TRBJ2-3; 9 positions match TRBD2. The CDR3 DNA is TGCAGCGTTGATGTGATAGCGGGAGAGAGCACAGATACGCAGTATTTT. Protein: CSVDVIAGESTDTQYF.